What follows are 18 T cell receptor beta chains derived from one specimen sequenced in a study of OX40 agonist ivuxolimab in advanced cancers. Method: immunoSEQ multiplex PCR; TCRdb's copy keeps in-frame clones and lacks some. Altogether about 150,000 clones are present, around 93% being singletons, with the ten largest covering 0.9% to 1.2%. This sample comprised CD4+ or CD8+ T cells sorted from blood, obtained in a trial of the OX40 agonist ivuxolimab. The receptors shown here come from an adult with an advanced solid tumor such as melanoma, head and neck, liver or kidney cancer.

The rearrangement links TRBV4-1 to TRBJ2-1; possibly TRBD2 for D (5 bases). Trimming shortened V by 4 bases and J by 9 bases, and 19 bases separated the two germline ends. Germline V gives CDR1 MGHRA, CDR2 YSYEKL. The CDR3 is 15 amino acids. The CDR3 DNA reads as TGCGCCAGCAGCCGAGAGACCTTACTAGACGCTGAGCAGTTCTTC. Translated: CASSRETLLDAEQFF.

The chain employs TRBV7-8 and TRBJ2-5; 9 nucleotides match TRBD2. V lost 1 base to trimming and J lost 3 bases; unmatched junction nucleotides: 6. CDR1 is SGHVS, CDR2 FQNEAQ, per germline. CDR3 length: 16 residues. CDR3 region: CASSLVLAGLEETQYF. DNA of the CDR3: TGTGCCAGCAGCTTAGTCCTAGCGGGACTTGAAGAGACCCAGTACTTC. The full variable domain, in which reference TRBV7-8 and TRBJ2-5 provide the parts outside the CDR3, is GAGVSQSPRYKVAKRGQDVALRCDPISGHVSLFWYQQALGQGPEFLTYFQNEAQLDKSGLPSDRFFAERPEGSVSTLKIQRTQQEDSAVYLCASSLVLAGLEETQYFGPGTRLLVL.

This sequence joins TRBV5-1 and TRBJ1-2; no firm D call. Trimming took off 4 bases at V and 4 bases at J, with 17 bases between the two ends. Germline CDR1 is SGHRS and CDR2 is YFSETQ. There are 15 residues in the CDR3. CDR3 coding DNA: TGCGCCAGCAGCCAGGACGGTCCCTTCACCTATGGCTACACCTTC. Amino acids: CASSQDGPFTYGYTF.

The chain couples TRBV5-6 to TRBJ2-1, with 8 bases that match TRBD2. Germline CDR1 reads SGHDT; CDR2 reads YYEEEE. V dropped 4 bases and J dropped 8; count of bases not matched to a gene: 14. The CDR3 loop spans 16 amino acids. The CDR3, as DNA: TGTGCCAGCAGCATCCGCACGACGGGGCGGGGGGATGAGCAGTTCTTC. This gives the protein CASSIRTTGRGDEQFF.

The chain uses TRBV2 and TRBJ2-5; 13 bases align to TRBD2. Germline V gene sequence: CDR1 SNHLY, CDR2 FYNNEI. With V trimmed by 5 bases and J by 5 bases, 8 bases remained unmatched. The length of the CDR3 is 16 residues. CDR3: CASSPRTSGRWETQYF. The CDR3 nucleotides are TGTGCCAGCAGTCCTCGGACTAGCGGGAGATGGGAGACCCAGTACTTC.

V gene TRBV27 combines with J gene TRBJ2-2; 8 nucleotides align to TRBD2. The CDR3 contains 16 residues. Germline loops: CDR1 MNHEY, CDR2 SMNVEV (reference sequence). Germline trimming cut 6 bases from V and 5 bases from J; bases unmatched to any gene: 11. The CDR3 spells CASSETGLVGTGELFF. DNA of the CDR3: TGTGCCAGCAGCGAGACGGGACTAGTGGGGACCGGGGAGCTGTTTTTT.

V usage is TRBV18 and J usage is TRBJ2-5; 12 bases are shared with TRBD2. Unmatched junction bases numbered 10, after V lost 6 bases and J lost 11 bases. This CDR3 comprises 14 residues. The V gene's germline CDR1 is KGHSH and CDR2 LQKENI. The CDR3 spells CASSPGTSGSQQYF. The DNA of the CDR3 is TGTGCCAGCTCCCCCGGGACTAGCGGGTCTCAGCAGTACTTC.

This chain connects TRBV11-2 to TRBJ1-4; the match to TRBD1 covers 9 bases. V gave up 5 bases and J gave up 6 bases; unmatched junction bases: 4. Germline assignment: CDR1 SGHAT and CDR2 FQNNGV. The CDR3 runs 14 residues. The CDR3: CASSPRDRDEKLFF. In nucleotides, the CDR3 is TGTGCCAGCAGCCCCCGGGACAGGGATGAAAAACTGTTTTTT.

This rearrangement joins TRBV7-2 to TRBJ2-3, with 9 bases aligning to TRBD1. Germline V gives CDR1 SGHTA, CDR2 FQGNSA. With V trimmed by 3 bases and J by 2 bases, 3 bases remained unmatched. This CDR3 region has 15 residues. The CDR3 reads CASSFRDRDTDTQYF. In DNA form, the CDR3 reads TGTGCCAGCAGCTTCCGGGACAGGGACACAGATACGCAGTATTTT.

The CDR3 DNA reads TGTGCCAGCAGCTTCACAGGGGGCCACTCTGGAAACACCATATATTTT. This codes for CASSFTGGHSGNTIYF. The chain has TRBV7-9 and TRBJ1-3, with 9 bases aligning to TRBD1. V lost 3 bases and J lost 0; bases outside the gene matches: 3. The germline gives CDR1 SEHNR, CDR2 FQNEAQ (reference sequence). This CDR3 has 16 residues.

This chain joins TRBV10-3 and TRBJ2-1, with 8 positions matching TRBD2. The CDR3 is 14 amino acids. CDR1 and CDR2 from the germline V gene are ENHRY and SYGVKD. The ends lost 5 bases at V and 5 bases at J; junction bases unmatched: 5. DNA of the CDR3: TGTGCCATCAGTTCAGCGGGAGCGGACAATGAGCAGTTCTTC. Its translation: CAISSAGADNEQFF.

This chain joins TRBV9 and TRBJ2-3; 10 bases fit TRBD2. The CDR3 is 15 amino acids. The V gene's germline CDR1 is SGDLS and CDR2 YYNGEE. The trim removed 4 bases at V and 1 base at J, leaving 3 bases unmatched. The CDR3 region is CASSRTSGGTDTQYF. CDR3 DNA: TGTGCCAGCAGCCGAACTAGCGGGGGCACAGATACGCAGTATTTT.

This chain joins TRBV10-3 and TRBJ2-1; D call uncertain. V lost 0 bases to trimming and J lost 6 bases, with 9 bases between them. This CDR3 is built from 14 residues. CDR1 is ENHRY, CDR2 SYGVKD, per germline. CDR3 nucleotide sequence: TGTGCCATCAGTGAGTCATTAGACGGCAATGAGCAGTTCTTC. As protein: CAISESLDGNEQFF.

The chain carries TRBV6-5 and TRBJ2-1; no definite D call. From germline, CDR1 is MNHEY and CDR2 SVGAGI. Trimming cost V 8 bases and J 8 bases, with 10 bases left between them. This CDR3 region has 11 residues. The CDR3 region is CASRNGHEQFF. The DNA of the CDR3 is TGTGCCAGCCGCAACGGACATGAGCAGTTCTTC.

This clone has just one count. The chain has TRBV7-2 and TRBJ1-2; D might be TRBD1 (6 bases). The CDR3 totals 12 residues. CDR1 SGHTA and CDR2 FQGNSA come from the germline V gene. The ends were cut back, 2 bases at V and 6 bases at J, with 7 bases in the middle. The CDR3 region is CASSLTGNGYTF. In DNA form, the CDR3 reads TGTGCCAGCAGCTTAACAGGGAATGGCTACACCTTC. The whole variable domain, filled in from reference TRBV7-2 and TRBJ1-2, reads GAGVSQSPSNKVTEKGKDVELRCDPISGHTALYWYRQSLGQGLEFLIYFQGNSAPDKSGLPSDRFSAERTGGSVSTLTIQRTQQEDSAVYLCASSLTGNGYTFGSGTRLTVV.

The chain links TRBV27 to TRBJ2-7; D is undetermined. The V end lost 2 bases, the J end lost 0 bases, and 5 bases lay between the germline ends. Per germline, CDR1 MNHEY and CDR2 SMNVEV (reference sequence). This CDR3 is built from 13 residues. In DNA form, the CDR3 reads TGTGCCAGCAGTTTAATCCGCTCCTACGAGCAGTACTTC. This gives the protein CASSLIRSYEQYF.

This rearrangement joins TRBV19 to TRBJ1-2; D uncertain. V was shortened by 5 bases and J by 8 bases, with 15 bases between the two germline ends. This CDR3 comprises 13 residues. CDR1 is LNHDA, CDR2 SQIVND, per germline (reference sequence). CDR3 in DNA: TGTGCCAGTAGTCCCCGACCCTGGGAGGGCTACACCTTC. Translation: CASSPRPWEGYTF. Together with reference TRBV19 and TRBJ1-2, the CDR3 gives the full variable domain: DGGITQSPKYLFRKEGQNVTLSCEQNLNHDAMYWYRQDPGQGLRLIYYSQIVNDFQKGDIAEGYSVSREKKESFPLTVTSAQKNPTAFYLCASSPRPWEGYTFGSGTRLTVV.

The J gene is TRBJ1-4, the V gene TRBV19; D not certain. Trimming took off 5 bases at V and 6 bases at J, with 16 bases between the two ends. From germline, CDR1 is LNHDA and CDR2 SQIVND (reference sequence). The CDR3 runs to 15 residues. The CDR3 DNA sequence: TGTGCCAGTAGTTTACCAGGAGAAGGAGATGAAAAACTGTTTTTT. It yields the protein CASSLPGEGDEKLFF.